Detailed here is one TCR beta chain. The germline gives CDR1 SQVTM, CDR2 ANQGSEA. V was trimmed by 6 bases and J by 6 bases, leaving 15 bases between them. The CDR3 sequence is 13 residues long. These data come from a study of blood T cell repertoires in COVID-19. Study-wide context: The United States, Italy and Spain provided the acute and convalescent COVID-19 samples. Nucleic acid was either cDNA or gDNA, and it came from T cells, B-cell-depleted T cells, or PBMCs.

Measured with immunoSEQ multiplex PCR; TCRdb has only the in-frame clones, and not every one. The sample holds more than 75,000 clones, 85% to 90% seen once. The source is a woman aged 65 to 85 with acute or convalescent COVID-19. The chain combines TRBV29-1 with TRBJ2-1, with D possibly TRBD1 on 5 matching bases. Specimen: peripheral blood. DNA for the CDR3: TGCAGCGTGGCTGACAGATGGAGCAATGAGCAGTTCTTC. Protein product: CSVADRWSNEQFF.